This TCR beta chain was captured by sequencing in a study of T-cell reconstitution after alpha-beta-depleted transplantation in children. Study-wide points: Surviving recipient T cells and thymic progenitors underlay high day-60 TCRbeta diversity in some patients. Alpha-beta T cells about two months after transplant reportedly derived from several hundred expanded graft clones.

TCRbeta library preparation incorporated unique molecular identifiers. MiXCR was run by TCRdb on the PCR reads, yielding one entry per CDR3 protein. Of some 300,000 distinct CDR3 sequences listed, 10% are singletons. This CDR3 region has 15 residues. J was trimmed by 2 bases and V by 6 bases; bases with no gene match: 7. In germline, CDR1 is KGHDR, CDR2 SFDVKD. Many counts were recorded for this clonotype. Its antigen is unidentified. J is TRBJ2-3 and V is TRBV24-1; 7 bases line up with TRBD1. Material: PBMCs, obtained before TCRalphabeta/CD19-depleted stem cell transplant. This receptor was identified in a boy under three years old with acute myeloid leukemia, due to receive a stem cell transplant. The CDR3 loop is CATSMHRGNTDTQYF. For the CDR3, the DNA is TGTGCCACCAGTATGCACAGGGGTAACACAGATACGCAGTATTTT.